The rows below give T cell receptor beta chains drawn from one sample of a study of early T cells in non-severe SARS-CoV-2 infection. From the 5' RACE reads, TCRdb called clonotypes with MiXCR, one entry per CDR3 protein. Of about 67,000 distinct CDR3 sequences in the sample, roughly 12% were seen once. Sequencing used whole blood. These receptors were collected from an adult who was a healthcare worker with PCR-confirmed SARS-CoV-2 infection or an uninfected control (not recorded which). Each CDR3 is given with its conserved first and last residue. The D gene is left open where the match is weak. Size tells how often a clone was seen (once, few, many) or the class of an expanded clone, and some rows leave it out.

abundance: many
d_gene: TRBD2
v_gene: TRBV6-1
j_gene: TRBJ2-1
CDR3nt: TGTGCCAGCAGTGCCTACCTAGCGGGGGTGAGTTACAATGAGCAGTTCTTC
CDR3aa: CASSAYLAGVSYNEQFF

abundance: many
d_gene: TRBD2
v_gene: TRBV7-8
j_gene: TRBJ2-7
CDR3nt: TGTGCCAGCAGTATCACAGCGGGACCGGGTAATTACGAGCAGTACTTC
CDR3aa: CASSITAGPGNYEQYF

abundance: .
d_gene: TRBD1
v_gene: TRBV28
j_gene: TRBJ1-6
CDR3nt: TGTGCCAGCAACCTTGGGGACAGGGGTAATTCACCCCTCCACTTT
CDR3aa: CASNLGDRGNSPLHF

abundance: many
d_gene: TRBD2
v_gene: TRBV3-1
j_gene: TRBJ2-7
CDR3nt: TGTGCCAGCAGCCAATCTGGGGACTTAGCGGGAGCGTTCGAGCAGTACTTC
CDR3aa: CASSQSGDLAGAFEQYF

abundance: many
d_gene: TRBD2
v_gene: TRBV29-1
j_gene: TRBJ2-2
CDR3nt: TGCAGCGTTCCAGCGGGGGCCGGGGAGCTGTTTTTT
CDR3aa: CSVPAGAGELFF

abundance: .
d_gene: .
v_gene: TRBV12-3/TRBV12-4
j_gene: TRBJ2-5
CDR3nt: TGTGCCAGCAAACCCCGACAGGATCTCCAAGAGACCCAGTACTTC
CDR3aa: CASKPRQDLQETQYF

abundance: many
d_gene: .
v_gene: TRBV29-1
j_gene: TRBJ1-1
CDR3nt: TGCAGCGTTGAAGATCTGAACACTGAAGCTTTCTTT
CDR3aa: CSVEDLNTEAFF

abundance: many
d_gene: .
v_gene: TRBV5-1
j_gene: TRBJ2-5
CDR3nt: TGCGCCAGCAGCTTGGCGCCCCAGGGGCAGGAGACCCAGTACTTC
CDR3aa: CASSLAPQGQETQYF

abundance: many
d_gene: .
v_gene: TRBV27
j_gene: TRBJ2-7
CDR3nt: TGTGCCAGCAGTTTAATTAACCAGGACGAGCAGTACTTC
CDR3aa: CASSLINQDEQYF

abundance: .
d_gene: .
v_gene: TRBV20-1
j_gene: TRBJ2-4
CDR3nt: TGCAGTGCTAGAGTGGGGGACATTCAGTACTTC
CDR3aa: CSARVGDIQYF

abundance: .
d_gene: .
v_gene: TRBV5-4
j_gene: TRBJ2-7
CDR3nt: TGTGCCACCCAGGCCAGTCCCTCTTTCGACGAGCAGTACTTC
CDR3aa: CATQASPSFDEQYF

abundance: many
d_gene: .
v_gene: TRBV29-1
j_gene: TRBJ2-5
CDR3nt: TGCAGCGTTTTACCAGATAGCCAAGAGACCCAGTACTTC
CDR3aa: CSVLPDSQETQYF

abundance: .
d_gene: TRBD1
v_gene: TRBV4-2
j_gene: TRBJ2-1
CDR3nt: TGTGCCAGCAGCCACAGGGACAGGGAGGACAATGAGCAGTTCTTC
CDR3aa: CASSHRDREDNEQFF

abundance: .
d_gene: TRBD2
v_gene: TRBV20-1
j_gene: TRBJ2-1
CDR3nt: TGCAGTGCAAAGCGGGAGGACCGTATCTACAATGAGCAGTTCTTC
CDR3aa: CSAKREDRIYNEQFF

abundance: few
d_gene: TRBD1
v_gene: TRBV12-5
j_gene: TRBJ1-1
CDR3nt: TGTGCTAGTGGTAATATCGGACAGGGGATGAACACTGAAGCTTTCTTT
CDR3aa: CASGNIGQGMNTEAFF

abundance: .
d_gene: TRBD2
v_gene: TRBV6-4
j_gene: TRBJ2-3
CDR3nt: TGTGCCAGCAGTGTTAGCGGGGGCACAGATACGCAGTATTTT
CDR3aa: CASSVSGGTDTQYF

abundance: many
d_gene: .
v_gene: TRBV4-2
j_gene: TRBJ2-2
CDR3nt: TGTGCCAGCAGCCAAGGAGGGACCAGGGAGCTGTTTTTT
CDR3aa: CASSQGGTRELFF

abundance: many
d_gene: .
v_gene: TRBV25-1
j_gene: TRBJ2-5
CDR3nt: TGTGCCAGCAGTGAGTGGCCCCGCAGGGAGACCCAGTACTTC
CDR3aa: CASSEWPRRETQYF

abundance: many
d_gene: TRBD1
v_gene: TRBV20-1
j_gene: TRBJ2-7
CDR3nt: TGCAGTGCTACCGCTCCGGGACAGGGGTCCTACGAGCAGTACTTC
CDR3aa: CSATAPGQGSYEQYF

abundance: .
d_gene: .
v_gene: TRBV20-1
j_gene: TRBJ2-7
CDR3nt: TGCAGTGCTAGAGATCGGGGCAGGACCTACGAGCAGTACTTC
CDR3aa: CSARDRGRTYEQYF

abundance: many
d_gene: TRBD2
v_gene: TRBV20-1
j_gene: TRBJ2-3
CDR3nt: TGCAGTGCTAGATTGGGTCTAGCGGGGGGCGGTACGCAGTATTTT
CDR3aa: CSARLGLAGGGTQYF

abundance: few
d_gene: .
v_gene: TRBV5-1
j_gene: TRBJ2-7
CDR3nt: TGCGCCAGCAGCCAGGGGGGCAGCTCCTACGAGCAGTACTTC
CDR3aa: CASSQGGSSYEQYF

abundance: .
d_gene: .
v_gene: TRBV18
j_gene: TRBJ1-1
CDR3nt: TGTGCCAGCTCGGACGGCATGAACACTGAAGCTTTCTTT
CDR3aa: CASSDGMNTEAFF

abundance: many
d_gene: .
v_gene: TRBV11-2
j_gene: TRBJ1-2
CDR3nt: TGTGCCAGCAGCTCTGGGTTCTATGGCTACACCTTC
CDR3aa: CASSSGFYGYTF

abundance: .
d_gene: .
v_gene: TRBV7-9
j_gene: TRBJ1-2
CDR3nt: TGTGCCAGCAGCTTATACCCCCCCGGGGGTAACTATGGCTACACCTTC
CDR3aa: CASSLYPPGGNYGYTF

abundance: many
d_gene: TRBD2
v_gene: TRBV6-1
j_gene: TRBJ2-3
CDR3nt: TGTGCCAGCAGGGGTAGCGGGGTATTGGATACGCAGTATTTT
CDR3aa: CASRGSGVLDTQYF

abundance: many
d_gene: .
v_gene: TRBV7-2
j_gene: TRBJ2-2
CDR3nt: TGTGCCAGCAGCTTGGGGGACCTTAATACCGGGGAGCTGTTTTTT
CDR3aa: CASSLGDLNTGELFF

abundance: .
d_gene: .
v_gene: TRBV4-1
j_gene: TRBJ2-5
CDR3nt: TGCGCCAGCAGCCAAGTTCGTACAGCTCAAGAGACCCAGTACTTC
CDR3aa: CASSQVRTAQETQYF

abundance: many
d_gene: .
v_gene: TRBV18
j_gene: TRBJ1-1
CDR3nt: TGTGCCAGCTCACCGTCCGGACGGTTTGACACTGAAGCTTTCTTT
CDR3aa: CASSPSGRFDTEAFF

abundance: many
d_gene: .
v_gene: TRBV20-1
j_gene: TRBJ2-7
CDR3nt: TGCAGTGCTGAAGGGCAGCGTTCCTACGAGCAGTACTTC
CDR3aa: CSAEGQRSYEQYF

abundance: .
d_gene: .
v_gene: TRBV6-2/TRBV6-3
j_gene: TRBJ1-5
CDR3nt: TGTGCCAGCAGTTACTCGGAGGGGAAGCGTTATAGCAATCAGCCCCAGCATTTT
CDR3aa: CASSYSEGKRYSNQPQHF

abundance: .
d_gene: TRBD1
v_gene: TRBV7-9
j_gene: TRBJ2-5
CDR3nt: TGTGCCAGCAGCCCAGGGACAGGAGGATGGGGAGAGACCCAGTACTTC
CDR3aa: CASSPGTGGWGETQYF

abundance: many
d_gene: TRBD1
v_gene: TRBV29-1
j_gene: TRBJ2-3
CDR3nt: TGCAGCGGGGACAGGGGAGGAGATACGCAGTATTTT
CDR3aa: CSGDRGGDTQYF

abundance: many
d_gene: .
v_gene: TRBV29-1
j_gene: TRBJ2-4
CDR3nt: TGCAGCGTTGTCATCGGGCTAGCCAAAAACATTCAGTACTTC
CDR3aa: CSVVIGLAKNIQYF

abundance: .
d_gene: .
v_gene: TRBV20-1
j_gene: TRBJ2-7
CDR3nt: TGCAGCGCCAGGGACACCCACGAGCAGTACTTC
CDR3aa: CSARDTHEQYF

abundance: .
d_gene: TRBD2
v_gene: TRBV3-1
j_gene: TRBJ2-2
CDR3nt: TGTGCCAGCAGCCCTTCACTAGCGGGTAACACCGGGGAGCTGTTTTTT
CDR3aa: CASSPSLAGNTGELFF

abundance: few
d_gene: .
v_gene: TRBV29-1
j_gene: TRBJ2-7
CDR3nt: TGCAGCGTTGATTGGGGTAACGAGCAGTACTTC
CDR3aa: CSVDWGNEQYF

abundance: many
d_gene: .
v_gene: TRBV6-2/TRBV6-3
j_gene: TRBJ2-7
CDR3nt: TGTGCCAGCAGCCCCGACTCCGCGACAGGCTACGAGCAGTACTTC
CDR3aa: CASSPDSATGYEQYF

abundance: many
d_gene: TRBD1
v_gene: TRBV19
j_gene: TRBJ1-2
CDR3nt: TGTGCCAGTAGTCTATCCGGGACAGATCATGGCTACACCTTC
CDR3aa: CASSLSGTDHGYTF

abundance: few
d_gene: TRBD2
v_gene: TRBV20-1
j_gene: TRBJ2-1
CDR3nt: TGCAGTGCTAGATCGGCAATGGGAGGGCACAATGAGCAGTTCTTC
CDR3aa: CSARSAMGGHNEQFF

abundance: few
d_gene: .
v_gene: TRBV29-1
j_gene: TRBJ2-5
CDR3nt: TGCAGCGTTGAACCCAGGCTGGAGACCCAGTACTTC
CDR3aa: CSVEPRLETQYF

abundance: few
d_gene: TRBD2
v_gene: TRBV9
j_gene: TRBJ2-1
CDR3nt: TGTGCCAGCAGCGTCCTTCTAGCGGGGTCCTACAATGAGCAGTTCTTC
CDR3aa: CASSVLLAGSYNEQFF

abundance: many
d_gene: .
v_gene: TRBV27
j_gene: TRBJ2-2
CDR3nt: TGTGCCAGCAGTCTTAGGGGGGTGGACGGGGAGCTGTTTTTT
CDR3aa: CASSLRGVDGELFF

abundance: .
d_gene: TRBD2
v_gene: TRBV7-6
j_gene: TRBJ2-1
CDR3nt: TGTGCCAGCAGCGTGACACTAGCGGGAGGGCAGGGGCAGTTCTTC
CDR3aa: CASSVTLAGGQGQFF

abundance: .
d_gene: .
v_gene: TRBV29-1
j_gene: TRBJ2-6
CDR3nt: TGCAGCGTCGAAAGGGCAAATGGGGCCAACGTCCTGACTTTC
CDR3aa: CSVERANGANVLTF

abundance: few
d_gene: .
v_gene: TRBV2
j_gene: TRBJ1-1
CDR3nt: TGTGCCAGCATTGAGCGGCGGAACACTGAAGCTTTCTTT
CDR3aa: CASIERRNTEAFF